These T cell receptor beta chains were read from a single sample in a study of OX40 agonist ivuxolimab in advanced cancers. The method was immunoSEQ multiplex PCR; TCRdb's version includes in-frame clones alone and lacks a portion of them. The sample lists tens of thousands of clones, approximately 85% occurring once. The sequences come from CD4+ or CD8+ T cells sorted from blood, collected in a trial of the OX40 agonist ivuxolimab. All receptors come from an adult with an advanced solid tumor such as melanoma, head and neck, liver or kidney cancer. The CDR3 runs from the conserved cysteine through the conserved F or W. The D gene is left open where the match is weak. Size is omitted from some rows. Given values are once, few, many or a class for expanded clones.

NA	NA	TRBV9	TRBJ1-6	CASSVSDGVYNSPLHF	TGTGCCAGCAGCGTTTCCGACGGGGTATACAATTCACCCCTCCACTTT
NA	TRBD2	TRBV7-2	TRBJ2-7	CASSLRLAGYEQYF	TGTGCCAGCAGCCTCCGACTAGCGGGATACGAGCAGTACTTC
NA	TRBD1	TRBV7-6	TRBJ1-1	CASSSSDGQAYEAFF	TGTGCCAGCAGCTCATCGGACGGACAGGCCTATGAAGCTTTCTTT
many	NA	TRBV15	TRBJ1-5	CATTDNKGRLYNQPQHF	TGTGCCACCACGGACAACAAAGGCCGACTATATAATCAGCCCCAGCATTTT
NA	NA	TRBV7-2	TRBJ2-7	CLGGVSYEQYF	TGTTTAGGGGGGGTATCCTACGAGCAGTACTTC
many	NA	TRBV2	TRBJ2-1	CASSPKGSGSYNEQFF	TGTGCCAGCAGCCCTAAGGGGTCGGGCTCCTACAATGAGCAGTTCTTC
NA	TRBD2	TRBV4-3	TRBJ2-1	CASSPRGLAGLNEQFF	TGCGCCAGCAGCCCTCGGGGACTAGCGGGATTGAATGAGCAGTTCTTC
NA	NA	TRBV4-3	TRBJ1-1	CASSQDPYNTEAFF	TGCGCCAGCAGCCAAGACCCCTACAACACTGAAGCTTTCTTT
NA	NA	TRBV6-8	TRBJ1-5	CASSRSDSGSNQPQHF	TGTGCCAGCAGCCGATCGGACAGCGGAAGCAATCAGCCCCAGCATTTT
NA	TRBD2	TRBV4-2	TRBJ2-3	CASSQGREAATDTQYF	TGTGCCAGCAGCCAAGGGCGGGAGGCAGCCACAGATACGCAGTATTTT
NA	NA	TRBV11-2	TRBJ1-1	CASSLRGTEAFF	TGTGCCAGCAGCTTACGGGGAACTGAAGCTTTCTTT
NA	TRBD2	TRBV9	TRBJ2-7	CASSAALAGEQYF	TGTGCCAGCAGCGCCGCTCTAGCGGGGGAGCAGTACTTC
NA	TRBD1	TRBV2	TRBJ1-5	CASSALGTGSQPQHF	TGTGCCAGCAGTGCCCTCGGGACAGGGTCTCAGCCCCAGCATTTT
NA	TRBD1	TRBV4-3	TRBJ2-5	CASAPGTGPRETQYF	TGCGCCAGCGCCCCCGGGACAGGCCCGAGGGAGACCCAGTACTTC
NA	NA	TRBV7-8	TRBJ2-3	CASSFPGTEGADTQYF	TGTGCCAGCAGCTTTCCCGGGACCGAGGGTGCAGATACGCAGTATTTT
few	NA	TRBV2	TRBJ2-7	CASSGGSGGKEQYF	TGTGCCAGCAGTGGAGGGTCAGGGGGGAAGGAGCAGTACTTC
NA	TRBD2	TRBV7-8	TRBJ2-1	CASSLASGYNEQFF	TGTGCCAGCAGCTTGGCTAGCGGCTACAATGAGCAGTTCTTC
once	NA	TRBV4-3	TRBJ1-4	CASSHPTYNEKLFF	TGCGCCAGCAGCCACCCGACTTACAATGAAAAACTGTTTTTT
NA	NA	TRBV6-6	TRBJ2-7	CASSSQGYEQYF	TGTGCCAGCAGTTCACAGGGATACGAGCAGTACTTC
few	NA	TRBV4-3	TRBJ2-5	CASSLRLQETQYF	TGCGCCAGCAGCCTCCGACTGCAAGAGACCCAGTACTTC
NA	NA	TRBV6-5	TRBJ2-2	CASSSLRANTGELFF	TGTGCCAGCAGTTCCCTCCGAGCGAACACCGGGGAGCTGTTTTTT
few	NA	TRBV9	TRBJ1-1	CASRPTGLGAFF	TGTGCCAGCAGGCCCACAGGGTTGGGAGCTTTCTTT
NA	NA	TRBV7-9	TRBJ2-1	CASSLARDGARRDEQFF	TGTGCCAGCAGCTTAGCGCGGGACGGGGCGCGCCGCGATGAGCAGTTCTTC
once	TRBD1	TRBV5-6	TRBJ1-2	CASSYGRTGTGSPSAGYTF	TGTGCCAGCAGCTACGGTCGTACCGGGACAGGGTCTCCGTCGGCCGGCTACACCTTC
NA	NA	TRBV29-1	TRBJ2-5	CSANIWSGPLVQETQYF	TGCAGCGCTAACATATGGTCGGGGCCACTCGTTCAAGAGACCCAGTACTTC
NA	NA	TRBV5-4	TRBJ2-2	CASSPRLRENTGELFF	TGTGCCAGCAGCCCAAGATTACGGGAGAACACCGGGGAGCTGTTTTTT
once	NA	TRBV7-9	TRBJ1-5	CASSLAAEPNQPQHF	TGTGCCAGCAGCTTAGCGGCGGAACCAAATCAGCCCCAGCATTTT
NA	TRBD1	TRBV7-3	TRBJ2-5	CASSSGQKETQYF	TGTGCCAGCAGCTCGGGACAGAAAGAGACCCAGTACTTC
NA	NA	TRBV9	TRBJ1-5	CASSASAEEPQHF	TGTGCCAGCAGCGCCTCCGCCGAGGAGCCCCAGCATTTT
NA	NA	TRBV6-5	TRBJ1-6	CASRRQEGSPLHF	TGTGCCAGCAGAAGGCAGGAAGGTTCACCCCTCCACTTT
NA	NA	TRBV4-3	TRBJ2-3	CASSQARTDTQYF	TGCGCCAGCAGCCAAGCCCGCACAGATACGCAGTATTTT
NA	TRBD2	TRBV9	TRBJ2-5	CASSPPSGRTLETQYF	TGTGCCAGCAGCCCGCCTAGCGGGAGGACTTTAGAGACCCAGTACTTC
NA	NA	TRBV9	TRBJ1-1	CASSVGSQVFSGAFF	TGTGCCAGCAGCGTAGGATCACAGGTTTTCAGTGGCGCTTTCTTT
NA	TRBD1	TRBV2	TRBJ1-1	CASRTTGGAEAFF	TGTGCCAGCAGGACGACAGGGGGGGCCGAAGCTTTCTTT
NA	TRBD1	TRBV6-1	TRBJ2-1	CASSDGGTGTDEQFF	TGTGCCAGCAGTGACGGTGGGACAGGGACGGATGAGCAGTTCTTC
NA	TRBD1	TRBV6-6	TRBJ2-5	CASRGDRGHGTQYF	TGTGCCAGCAGGGGGGACAGGGGGCATGGGACCCAGTACTTC
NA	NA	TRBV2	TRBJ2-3	CASSEYGGGPADTQYF	TGTGCCAGCAGTGAATACGGAGGGGGCCCGGCAGATACGCAGTATTTT
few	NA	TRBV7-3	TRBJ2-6	CASSPSAGANVLTF	TGTGCCAGCAGCCCGTCTGCGGGGGCCAACGTCCTGACTTTC
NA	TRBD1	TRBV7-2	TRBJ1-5	CASSQQGGNQPQHF	TGTGCCAGCAGTCAACAGGGGGGCAATCAGCCCCAGCATTTT
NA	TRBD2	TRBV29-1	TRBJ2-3	CSVAPTSGAGDTQYF	TGCAGCGTTGCCCCCACTAGCGGGGCCGGGGATACGCAGTATTTT
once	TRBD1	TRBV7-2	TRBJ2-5	CASSWERTGVGETQYF	TGTGCCAGCAGCTGGGAGCGGACAGGGGTGGGAGAGACCCAGTACTTC
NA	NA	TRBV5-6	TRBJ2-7	CASSLAQAREQYF	TGTGCCAGCAGCTTGGCCCAAGCTCGGGAGCAGTACTTC
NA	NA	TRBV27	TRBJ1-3	CASRSAGSSGNTIYF	TGTGCCAGCAGGTCGGCGGGGAGCTCTGGAAACACCATATATTTT
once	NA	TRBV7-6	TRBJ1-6	CASSLVRGGSNSPLHF	TGTGCCAGCAGCTTAGTCCGGGGGGGTAGTAATTCACCCCTCCACTTT
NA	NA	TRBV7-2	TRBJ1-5	CASSLWTASNQPQHF	TGTGCCAGCAGCTTATGGACAGCTAGCAATCAGCCCCAGCATTTT
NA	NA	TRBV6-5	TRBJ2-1	CASSYQPPEIGEQFF	TGTGCCAGCAGTTACCAGCCACCGGAGATTGGTGAGCAGTTCTTC
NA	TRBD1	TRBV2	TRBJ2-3	CASSARQGPDTQYF	TGTGCCAGCAGTGCCCGACAGGGGCCAGATACGCAGTATTTT
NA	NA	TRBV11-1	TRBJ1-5	CASSHGPGQPQHF	TGTGCCAGCAGCCATGGGCCGGGCCAGCCCCAGCATTTT
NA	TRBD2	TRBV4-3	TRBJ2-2	CASSQEKAGGLTGELFF	TGCGCCAGCAGCCAGGAGAAAGCGGGGGGACTCACCGGGGAGCTGTTTTTT
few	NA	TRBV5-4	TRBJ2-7	CASSSATRLSSYEQYF	TGTGCCAGCAGCTCCGCAACGCGACTGAGCTCCTACGAGCAGTACTTC
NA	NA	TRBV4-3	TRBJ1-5	CASSQEPGYQPQHF	TGCGCCAGCAGCCAAGAACCGGGGTATCAGCCCCAGCATTTT
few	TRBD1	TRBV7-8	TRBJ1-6	CASSPRGQSSYNSPLHF	TGTGCCAGCAGCCCTAGGGGACAGAGCTCCTATAATTCACCCCTCCACTTT
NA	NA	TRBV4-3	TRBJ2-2	CASSQVSDSYGELFF	TGCGCCAGCAGCCAAGTATCCGACTCCTACGGGGAGCTGTTTTTT
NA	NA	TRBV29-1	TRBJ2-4	CSVGGAGTKNIQYF	TGCAGCGTTGGAGGGGCAGGGACCAAAAACATTCAGTACTTC
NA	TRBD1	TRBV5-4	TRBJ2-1	CASSAVGQGVYNEQFF	TGTGCCAGCAGCGCGGTAGGACAGGGGGTCTACAATGAGCAGTTCTTC
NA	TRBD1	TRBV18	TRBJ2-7	CASSPGRDRGQGEQYF	TGTGCCAGCTCACCGGGACGGGACAGGGGGCAAGGAGAGCAGTACTTC
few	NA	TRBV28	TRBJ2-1	CASTRELGYNEQFF	TGTGCCAGCACTCGGGAGCTAGGATACAATGAGCAGTTCTTC
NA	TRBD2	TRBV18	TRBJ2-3	CASSPQAGGGTDTQYF	TGTGCCAGCTCACCACAGGCGGGAGGAGGCACAGATACGCAGTATTTT
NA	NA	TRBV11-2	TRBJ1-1	CASSLDFAAGDTEAFF	TGTGCCAGCAGCTTAGATTTTGCGGCAGGAGACACTGAAGCTTTCTTT
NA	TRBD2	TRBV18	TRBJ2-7	CASSPTRGSGSTEEQYF	TGTGCCAGCTCACCGACAAGAGGCAGCGGGAGTACTGAAGAGCAGTACTTC